One T cell receptor (beta chain) is described in this entry. The antigen is unknown. A much larger clone differs from this one at a single base, so this may be a read error. This sample was taken from a study of spatial heterogeneity in lung cancer. Overall study findings and caveats: Within tumors, counts of expanded alpha and beta TCRs tracked tumor mutation counts.

Unique molecular identifiers, one per molecule, were present on every TCR cDNA molecule. From the 5' RACE reads, TCRdb called clonotypes with MiXCR, one entry per CDR3 protein. Among around 4,300 distinct CDR3 sequences listed, 8.5% were seen once. The time point was: sample taken at primary tumor resection. Donors were approximately 70 untreated early-stage non-small cell lung cancer patients. This CDR3 contains 13 residues. The ends were cut back, 4 bases at V and 1 base at J, with 7 bases in the middle. CDR1 is MNHNS and CDR2 is SASEGT in the germline V gene. The specimen comprised lung tumor tissue, sampled at surgery. This clonotype originated in a male donor with early-stage non-small cell lung cancer. The chain couples TRBV6-1 to TRBJ1-1; D is ambiguous. The chain's CDR3 is CASSVRTNTEAFF. The CDR3 DNA reads as TGTGCCAGCAGTGTTCGAACGAACACTGAAGCTTTCTTT.